Below, 12 T cell receptor beta chains from the same sample are listed, as sequenced in a study of shared clonotypes between healthy human individuals. TCRdb keeps only in-frame clones here, not all; method: immunoSEQ multiplex PCR. The sample contains 2.3 million or so clones, approximately 93% of which appear only once. Material: naive CD4+ T cells from PBMCs. The subset is: CD45RA+ positively selected. These receptors all stem from a man younger than 35 in good health. Some clones in this sample may be carry-over from other donors' samples.

The chain joins TRBV5-1 to TRBJ2-3; a weak D match, TRBD1 (6 bases). V was clipped by 4 bases and J by 2 bases, with 11 bases between them. The CDR3 length is 14 residues. Germline CDR1 and CDR2: SGHRS and YFSETQ. CDR3 DNA: TGCGCCAGCAGCCCGGACAGCAACACAGATACGCAGTATTTT. Residues: CASSPDSNTDTQYF.

V gene TRBV30 combines with J gene TRBJ1-5, with TRBD1 matching 7 bases. There are 15 residues in the CDR3. The ends lost 3 bases at V and 4 bases at J; junction bases unmatched: 9. Germline lookup yields CDR1 GTSNPN and CDR2 SVGIG (reference sequence). This CDR3 is CAWSSPGGPNQPQHF. In nucleotides, the CDR3 is TGTGCCTGGAGCTCCCCAGGGGGGCCGAATCAGCCCCAGCATTTT.

The CDR3: CASSLKGAGDEKLFF. CDR3 sequence (DNA): TGTGCCAGCAGCCTTAAGGGGGCCGGAGATGAAAAACTGTTTTTT. V and J are TRBV5-6 and TRBJ1-4; 7 positions match TRBD1. Looked up from germline, CDR1 is SGHDT and CDR2 is YYEEEE. V dropped 4 bases and J dropped 6; count of bases not matched to a gene: 9. The CDR3 contains 15 residues.

CDR3 sequence reads: CASSPGRGDNQPQHF. The CDR3 bases are TGTGCCAGCTCACCGGGCCGAGGGGACAATCAGCCCCAGCATTTT. The rearrangement links TRBV18 to TRBJ1-5; a possible D gene is TRBD1 (5 bases). Trimming left V 3 bases short and J 3 bases short, with 12 bases between. The CDR3 contains 15 residues. Germline V CDR1 and CDR2: KGHSH, LQKENI.

The chain carries TRBV18 and TRBJ2-1, with TRBD1 matching 8 bases. CDR1 is KGHSH and CDR2 is LQKENI in the germline V gene. The CDR3 runs to 15 residues. With 1 base clipped from V and 4 bases from J, the junction kept 3 bases outside the gene matches. The CDR3 loop reads CASSPLGTGYNEQFF. In nucleotides, the CDR3 is TGTGCCAGCTCACCACTAGGGACAGGTTACAATGAGCAGTTCTTC.

The chain couples TRBV15 to TRBJ2-7; TRBD2 agrees at 11 bases. The germline CDR1 and CDR2 sequences are LNHNV and YYDKDF (reference sequence). The V gene end was trimmed by 0 bases and the J gene end by 6 bases; junction bases not matched to a gene: 10. This CDR3 spans 17 amino acids. The CDR3 nucleotides are TGTGCCACCAGCAGAGATGGGAGTAGCGGGAGGGTAGGCGAGCAGTACTTC. Protein sequence: CATSRDGSSGRVGEQYF.

The chain uses TRBV5-1 and TRBJ2-2, with D possibly being TRBD1 (6 bases). Germline assignment: CDR1 SGHRS and CDR2 YFSETQ. The CDR3 runs to 16 residues. With 8 bases removed from V and 0 bases from J, the gap between germline ends came to 17 bases. CDR3 sequence reads: CASNAAGDTNTGELFF. CDR3 in DNA: TGCGCCAGTAACGCGGCAGGGGATACGAACACCGGGGAGCTGTTTTTT.

The chain recombines TRBV28 with TRBJ2-7; D is undetermined. The CDR3 runs 15 residues. Trimming stripped 5 bases from V and 6 bases from J, with 20 bases between. Germline loops: CDR1 MDHEN, CDR2 SYDVKM. The CDR3 nucleotides are TGTGCCAGCAGTCGAGGACGGCGGACCCTAGGCGAGCAGTACTTC. Translated, it gives CASSRGRRTLGEQYF.

The V gene is TRBV11-2, the J gene TRBJ1-1; a weak D match, TRBD1 (6 bases). Trimming removed 7 bases from V and 4 bases from J, with 16 bases in between. CDR3 length: 14 residues. CDR1 is SGHAT, CDR2 FQNNGV, per germline. In DNA, the CDR3 is TGTGCCAGCACCGAGGGGGTTGCGAGCACTGAAGCTTTCTTT. Its translation: CASTEGVASTEAFF. The variable domain in full, with the rest retrieved from reference TRBV11-2 and TRBJ1-1, is EAGVAQSPRYKIIEKRQSVAFWCNPISGHATLYWYQQILGQGPKLLIQFQNNGVVDDSQLPKDRFSAERLKGVDSTLKIQPAKLEDSAVYLCASTEGVASTEAFFGQGTRLTVV.

The CDR3 reads CASSIAGLTRYNEQFF. The CDR3 DNA reads as TGTGCCAGTAGTATCGCAGGACTCACTCGATACAATGAGCAGTTCTTC. The V call is TRBV19, the J call TRBJ2-1; a possible D gene is TRBD2 (5 bases). The V end was cut by 3 bases, the J end by 4 bases, with 16 bases between. Germline V lookup: CDR1 LNHDA, CDR2 SQIVND (reference sequence). The CDR3 has 16 residues. Variable domain in full (rest from reference TRBV19 and TRBJ2-1): DGGITQSPKYLFRKEGQNVTLSCEQNLNHDAMYWYRQDPGQGLRLIYYSQIVNDFQKGDIAEGYSVSREKKESFPLTVTSAQKNPTAFYLCASSIAGLTRYNEQFFGPGTRLTVL.

A remark on this clone: This CDR3 is also generated by other DNA sequences in the sample. This sequence joins TRBV12-5 and TRBJ2-5; 9 positions agree with TRBD1. In germline, CDR1 is LGHNT, CDR2 FRNRAP. The CDR3 is 14 residues long. J lost 4 bases, V lost 1 base, and 1 base had no gene match. CDR3 DNA: TGTGCTAGTGGTTTGGGACAGGGGGGAGAGACCCAGTACTTC. Its protein product is CASGLGQGGETQYF.

The chain has TRBV18 and TRBJ1-2; D perhaps matches TRBD1 (6 bases). The V end was cut by 3 bases, the J end by 4 bases, with 12 bases between. This CDR3 contains 14 residues. Germline V gene lookup returns CDR1 KGHSH and CDR2 LQKENI. DNA for the CDR3: TGTGCCAGCTCACCCGGGAGGGGGGTCTATGGCTACACCTTC. It encodes CASSPGRGVYGYTF.